The 24 T cell receptor beta chains presented below share a single source sample, sequenced in a study of cytomegalovirus exposure and HLA in healthy donors. The primer mix had 60 Vbeta and 13 Jbeta primers. Sequenced by immunoSEQ multiplex PCR; TCRdb stores in-frame clones only, minus some. The data contain about 140,000 clones, 8.9% of them singletons. The sequenced material came from PBMCs. The receptor set was obtained from a woman in her 40s in good health and CMV-seropositive.

There are a few counts of this clone. The V call is TRBV6-5, the J call TRBJ1-2; the D is unclear. The germline V gene has CDR1 MNHEY and CDR2 SVGAGI. The V gene lost 2 bases and the J gene lost 5 bases, with 9 bases spanning the gap. This CDR3 is built from 13 residues. The CDR3 protein is CASSYRRLYGYTF. The CDR3 DNA sequence: TGTGCCAGCAGTTACCGTCGTTTGTATGGCTACACCTTC.

This clone was found a few times. The CDR3, as DNA: TGCGCCAGCAGCCCGGGACTAGCGGGGGGGCATGTCTACACAGATACGCAGTATTTT. This translates into CASSPGLAGGHVYTDTQYF. The genes are TRBV5-1 and TRBJ2-3; 16 nucleotides agree with TRBD2. V gave up 4 bases and J gave up 2 bases; unmatched junction bases: 10. Germline assignment: CDR1 SGHRS and CDR2 YFSETQ. The CDR3 covers 19 residues.

This chain joins TRBV5-1 and TRBJ1-4; D might be TRBD1 (6 bases). The CDR3 runs 15 residues. V dropped 2 bases and J dropped 8 bases, with 16 bases sitting between them. Looked up from germline, CDR1 is SGHRS and CDR2 is YFSETQ. In DNA, the CDR3 is TGCGCCAGCAGCTTTATGGGGGCAGTGGGAGAAAAACTGTTTTTT. Its protein is CASSFMGAVGEKLFF.

This clone has a handful of counts. This chain uses TRBV29-1 with TRBJ1-1; 7 bases are a match to TRBD1. Germline assignment: CDR1 SQVTM and CDR2 ANQGSEA. CDR3 length equals 13 residues. Trimming removed 6 bases from V and 8 bases from J; junction bases left unmatched: 12. The CDR3 region has the DNA TGCAGCGTCTTAACGACAGGGAGCCTGGAAGCTTTCTTT. It translates to CSVLTTGSLEAFF.

CDR3 amino acids: CASTPERGSYGYTF. The CDR3 DNA is TGTGCCAGCACTCCGGAAAGGGGGAGTTATGGCTACACCTTC. This chain uses TRBV6-5 with TRBJ1-2; tentative D call: TRBD1 (6 bases). V lost 7 bases and J lost 5, with 17 bases in between. The CDR3 runs 14 residues. Germline V gene sequence: CDR1 MNHEY, CDR2 SVGAGI.

The rearrangement joins TRBV5-4 to TRBJ1-2; possibly TRBD1 for D (5 bases). The V end lost 0 bases, the J end lost 3 bases, and 9 bases lay between the germline ends. There are 14 residues in the CDR3. Germline V lookup: CDR1 SGHNT, CDR2 YYREEE (reference sequence). CDR3 residues: CASSLDAGYYGYTF. As DNA, the CDR3 is TGTGCCAGCAGCTTGGACGCAGGGTACTATGGCTACACCTTC.

A few counts support this clone. The rearrangement links TRBV5-4 to TRBJ2-1, with TRBD2 identical over 9 bases. This CDR3 is built from 15 residues. Germline V gene sequence: CDR1 SGHNT, CDR2 YYREEE (reference sequence). Losses at the gene ends were 0 bases for V and 2 bases for J; bases not matched to a gene: 0. The CDR3 DNA reads TGTGCCAGCAGCTTGGGCGGGGGGGCCTACAATGAGCAGTTCTTC. Its translation: CASSLGGGAYNEQFF.

CDR3 protein: CASSLLWGRGNQPQHF. The CDR3 DNA reads as TGTGCCAGCAGCTTACTATGGGGGCGAGGCAATCAGCCCCAGCATTTT. J is TRBJ1-5 and V is TRBV7-8, with a possible D match to TRBD1 (6 bases). Germline V gives CDR1 SGHVS, CDR2 FQNEAQ. CDR3 length: 16 residues. Trimming removed 2 bases from V and 2 bases from J, with 13 bases in between.

This clone was observed a few times. The chain links TRBV10-2 to TRBJ1-2, with a weak D call TRBD1 (6 bases). The CDR3 sequence is 14 residues long. The V end lost 4 bases, the J end lost 1 base, and 10 bases lay between the germline ends. Germline V gives CDR1 WSHSY, CDR2 SAAADI. DNA of the CDR3: TGCGCCAGCAGTGCCGGACAGCTTAACTATGGCTACACCTTC. Translated: CASSAGQLNYGYTF.

The table lists this clone with a few counts. CDR3 bases: TGTGCCAGCAGCCGTACCGGGACTTCTTACGAGCAGTACTTC. Encoded protein: CASSRTGTSYEQYF. V and J are TRBV7-3 and TRBJ2-7; maybe TRBD2 (6 bases). Germline V gene lookup returns CDR1 SGHTA and CDR2 FQGTGA. The CDR3 totals 14 residues. V was trimmed by 5 bases and J by 4 bases, leaving 15 bases between them.

This clone has more than one count but fewer than ten. The J gene is TRBJ1-2, the V gene TRBV10-2; D not certain. Germline assignment: CDR1 WSHSY and CDR2 SAAADI. The CDR3 is 14 residues long. Trimming removed 2 bases from V and 0 bases from J, with 7 bases in between. CDR3 coding DNA: TGCGCCAGCAGTGAGGGGCCCTCTAACTATGGCTACACCTTC. Its translation is CASSEGPSNYGYTF.

The chain recombines TRBV25-1 with TRBJ1-1; D remains ambiguous. The CDR3 totals 15 residues. Trimming took off 0 bases at V and 13 bases at J, with 21 bases between the two ends. Germline lookup yields CDR1 MGHDK and CDR2 SYGVNS. CDR3 protein: CASSEYILGQLGVFF. The DNA of the CDR3 is TGTGCCAGCAGTGAATATATTCTAGGCCAGCTCGGGGTTTTCTTT.

The gene calls are TRBV4-3 and TRBJ1-2; TRBD1 matches at 7 bases. In germline, CDR1 is LGHNA, CDR2 YSLEER. After removal of 0 bases from V and 1 base from J, the junction contained 11 bases not matched to a gene. The CDR3 spans 18 residues. In DNA, the CDR3 is TGCGCCAGCAGCCAAGACCCGGACAGGTCCGTCTTTAACTATGGCTACACCTTC. Amino acid sequence: CASSQDPDRSVFNYGYTF.

The chain has TRBV5-1 and TRBJ1-1; D possibly corresponds to TRBD1 (5 bases). With 0 bases removed from V and 0 bases from J, the gap between germline ends came to 9 bases. The CDR3 covers 15 residues. The germline gives CDR1 SGHRS, CDR2 YFSETQ. This CDR3 is CASSLDGRVNTEAFF. As DNA, the CDR3 is TGCGCCAGCAGCTTGGATGGCAGGGTGAACACTGAAGCTTTCTTT.

The chain carries TRBV4-1 and TRBJ2-4; TRBD1 agrees at 7 bases. Germline CDR1 MGHRA, CDR2 YSYEKL. V trimming: 3 bases; J trimming: 0 bases; junction bases outside the gene matches: 20. The CDR3 length is 21 residues. The CDR3 is CASSQSTPGTVVKLAKNIQYF. In nucleotides, the CDR3 is TGCGCCAGCAGCCAGTCGACACCCGGGACAGTGGTAAAGCTAGCCAAAAACATTCAGTACTTC.

This chain connects TRBV19 to TRBJ2-7; D may be TRBD1 (6 bases). V gave up 4 bases and J gave up 2 bases, with 12 bases separating them. The CDR3 has 14 residues. Per the germline V gene, CDR1 is LNHDA and CDR2 is SQIVND (reference sequence). CDR3 nucleotides: TGTGCCAGTAGTAAACAGGGAGTCCCCTACGAGCAGTACTTC. It specifies CASSKQGVPYEQYF.

This clone was seen only a few times. The chain carries TRBV2 and TRBJ1-1; TRBD1 agrees at 7 bases. Germline CDR1 is SNHLY and CDR2 is FYNNEI. This CDR3 region has 14 residues. V trimming: 5 bases; J trimming: 7 bases; junction bases outside the gene matches: 10. The CDR3: CASSPPSRQGEAFF. The CDR3 nucleotides are TGTGCCAGCAGTCCCCCTAGTCGACAGGGTGAAGCTTTCTTT.

The count of this clone is one. The chain combines TRBV5-1 with TRBJ2-2, with 12 nucleotides matching TRBD1. Germline trimming cut 2 bases from V and 6 bases from J; bases unmatched to any gene: 8. The CDR3 consists of 17 residues. The germline gives CDR1 SGHRS, CDR2 YFSETQ. CDR3 loop: CASSFFVGQGASGELFF. The CDR3 DNA reads as TGCGCCAGCAGCTTCTTTGTGGGACAGGGGGCATCCGGGGAGCTGTTTTTT.

This clone was counted a few times. CDR3 bases: TGTGCCAGCAGTGAACAGGGCAGGGGGCAAGTAGCTTTCTTT. It specifies CASSEQGRGQVAFF. The chain joins TRBV2 to TRBJ1-1, with 8 bases identical to TRBD1. In germline, CDR1 is SNHLY, CDR2 FYNNEI. The CDR3 consists of 14 residues. Trimming at V came to 2 bases and at J to 10 bases, leaving 9 bases not matched to a gene.

The rearrangement joins TRBV5-1 to TRBJ2-7, with 8 nucleotides matching TRBD1. Germline values: CDR1 SGHRS, CDR2 YFSETQ. J was trimmed by 5 bases and V by 3 bases; bases with no gene match: 7. The length of the CDR3 is 14 residues. The CDR3 reads CASSSGTGLNEQYF. The CDR3 bases are TGCGCCAGCAGCTCCGGGACAGGACTAAACGAGCAGTACTTC.

The J gene is TRBJ1-3, the V gene TRBV15, with TRBD1 matching 10 bases. The CDR3 totals 17 residues. The trim removed 0 bases at V and 4 bases at J, leaving 6 bases unmatched. CDR1 is LNHNV, CDR2 YYDKDF, per germline (reference sequence). The CDR3 coding sequence is TGTGCCACCAGCAGAGATCAGGGGACAGGGGAGGGAAACACCATATATTTT. Amino acid sequence: CATSRDQGTGEGNTIYF.

This clone was seen a handful of times. The chain recombines TRBV7-6 with TRBJ2-1, with 13 bases aligning to TRBD2. Germline V gene sequence: CDR1 SGHVS, CDR2 FNYEAQ. After removal of 4 bases from V and 7 bases from J, the junction contained 7 bases not matched to a gene. The CDR3 has 16 amino acids. CDR3 in DNA: TGTGCCAGCAGCTCTCGACTAGCGGGGGGCCCTAATGAGCAGTTCTTC. Its translation: CASSSRLAGGPNEQFF.

This clone was counted only a few times. The rearrangement links TRBV19 to TRBJ1-4; 8 positions agree with TRBD1. Losses at the gene ends were 4 bases for V and 8 bases for J; bases not matched to a gene: 6. The CDR3 has 14 residues. Germline CDR1 is LNHDA and CDR2 is SQIVND (reference sequence). CDR3 bases: TGTGCCAGTAGTACCCTAGGACAGGGAGAAAAACTGTTTTTT. The encoded protein is CASSTLGQGEKLFF.

For the CDR3, the DNA is TGTGCCAGCCGGGACAGGGGGAACAATCAGCCCCAGCATTTT. Translated: CASRDRGNNQPQHF. This chain links TRBV19 with TRBJ1-5; TRBD1 matches 11 bases. CDR1 and CDR2 from the germline V gene are LNHDA and SQIVND (reference sequence). The CDR3 totals 14 residues. The trim removed 9 bases at V and 3 bases at J, leaving 4 bases unmatched.